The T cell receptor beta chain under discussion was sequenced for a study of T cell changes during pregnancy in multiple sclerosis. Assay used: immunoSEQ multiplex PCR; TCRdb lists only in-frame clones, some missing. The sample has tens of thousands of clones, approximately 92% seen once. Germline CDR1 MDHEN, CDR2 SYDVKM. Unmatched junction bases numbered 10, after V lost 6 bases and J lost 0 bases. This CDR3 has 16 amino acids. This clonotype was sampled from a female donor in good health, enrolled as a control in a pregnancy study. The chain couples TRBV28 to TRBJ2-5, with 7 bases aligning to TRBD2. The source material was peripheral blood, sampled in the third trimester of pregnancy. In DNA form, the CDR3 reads TGTGCCAGCAGCTCTCGCGGGAGCCAGGACCAAGAGACCCAGTACTTC. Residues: CASSSRGSQDQETQYF.